This T cell receptor beta chain was retrieved from a study of T cell responses to AZD1222 COVID-19 vaccine. The CDR3 is 15 amino acids. With 4 bases removed from V and 10 bases from J, the gap between germline ends came to 23 bases. Germline-derived CDR1 and CDR2 are MDHEN and SYDVKM. Of note for this clone: What it binds is unknown.

Sequenced by immunoSEQ multiplex PCR; TCRdb stores in-frame clones only, minus some. The table shows about 120,000 clones, with approximately 90% occurring only once. General study findings and limits: Spike-specific TCRs gained breadth and depth after people received two AZD1222 doses.

The gene calls are TRBV28 and TRBJ2-7, with D possibly matching TRBD1 (7 bases). This sequence was found in an adult in good health. The specimen comprised peripheral blood, sampled on day 0 of AZD1222 vaccination. This chain's CDR3 is CASSSGATGQPIQYF. CDR3 nucleotides: TGTGCCAGCAGTTCGGGAGCTACGGGACAGCCTATTCAGTACTTC.